The rows below give T cell receptor beta chains drawn from one sample of a study of cytomegalovirus exposure and HLA in healthy donors. Method: immunoSEQ multiplex PCR; TCRdb's copy keeps in-frame clones and lacks some. The table shows fewer than 100,000 clones, with around 94% occurring only once. Source material: PBMCs. Every receptor here comes from a young woman in good health and CMV-seronegative. The CDR3 runs from the conserved cysteine through the conserved F or W.

v_call	j_call	cdr3_aa
TRBV7-8	TRBJ2-1	CASSQPGGGYNEQFF
TRBV4-3	TRBJ2-1	CASSQDNYQGKGQFF
TRBV19	TRBJ1-5	CASNIGQDIAILSQPQHF
TRBV2	TRBJ2-5	CASLRGEETQYF
TRBV7-8	TRBJ1-1	CASSLYYVRVGGTEAFF
TRBV27	TRBJ2-7	CASSRDRVRFEQYF
TRBV7-7	TRBJ2-5	CASSRGLAGEGETQYF
TRBV7-2	TRBJ2-7	CASSRGTSVYEQYF
TRBV7-2	TRBJ2-3	CASSISRTGLAVHTQYF
TRBV27	TRBJ2-3	CASSSLLDLTDTQYF
TRBV7-2	TRBJ1-2	CASSSDRMGGYTF
TRBV28	TRBJ2-5	CASSFVAGGPETQYF
TRBV9	TRBJ1-4	CASSGGTGYNGEKLFF
TRBV7-9	TRBJ1-3	CAGAPVGNSGNTIYF
TRBV6-1	TRBJ2-7	CASSVIDEQYF
TRBV15	TRBJ2-3	CATSTQLPDRGGDTQYF
TRBV18	TRBJ2-3	CASSPRLAGVTDTQYF
TRBV7-2	TRBJ2-7	CASSPDLGFEQYF
TRBV7-8	TRBJ2-7	CASSLGQGLSYEQYF
TRBV28	TRBJ2-7	CASSSKLSGQVDEQYF
TRBV18	TRBJ2-4	CASSPLGQKAKNIQYF
TRBV18	TRBJ1-2	CASSPTGQVNYGYTF
TRBV27	TRBJ1-1	CASSFLAEEEAFF
TRBV11-1	TRBJ2-7	CASSLGGTYEQYF
TRBV5-4	TRBJ2-1	CASSLGSRLASNEQFF
TRBV11-3	TRBJ2-2	CASSLVAGVGTGELFF
TRBV18	TRBJ2-1	CASSPDYYNEQFF
TRBV27	TRBJ2-1	CASSPPSGYSYNEQFF
TRBV29-1	TRBJ2-7	CSVEVAERPYEQYF